The rows below give T cell receptor beta chains drawn from one sample of a study of T-cell reconstitution after alpha-beta-depleted transplantation in children. TCRdb re-called the PCR reads with MiXCR, one entry per CDR3 protein. The data contain around 600,000 distinct CDR3 sequences, 16% of them singletons. This material consisted of PBMCs from the stem cell graft donor, taken from the stem cell graft. All receptors derive from a human donor who donated a stem cell graft to a child with acute myeloid leukemia. CDR3s include the opening cysteine and the closing phenylalanine or tryptophan. D genes are given only for firm matches. The size field is filled for only some rows; it gives once, few, many or a size class.

clone size: few
D gene: .
J gene: TRBJ1-2
V gene: TRBV15
CDR3 length: 15
CDR3 protein: CATSRDGQGRYGYTF
CDR3 DNA: TGTGCCACCAGCAGAGATGGGCAGGGTCGCTATGGCTACACCTTC

clone size: few
D gene: .
J gene: TRBJ1-4
V gene: TRBV7-2
CDR3 length: 16
CDR3 protein: CASSLVSGQYGEKLFF
CDR3 DNA: TGTGCCAGCAGCTTAGTGTCCGGGCAGTACGGTGAAAAACTGTTTTTT

clone size: many
D gene: .
J gene: TRBJ1-5
V gene: TRBV6-5
CDR3 length: 14
CDR3 protein: CASSYFQGLTPQHF
CDR3 DNA: TGTGCCAGCAGTTACTTTCAGGGCCTCACACCCCAGCATTTT

clone size: .
D gene: .
J gene: TRBJ2-1
V gene: TRBV24-1
CDR3 length: 15
CDR3 protein: CATMKEGGSYNEQFF
CDR3 DNA: TGTGCCACCATGAAGGAGGGGGGCTCCTACAATGAGCAGTTCTTC

clone size: .
D gene: TRBD2
J gene: TRBJ2-5
V gene: TRBV28
CDR3 length: 15
CDR3 protein: CASSFGASGQETQYF
CDR3 DNA: TGTGCCAGCAGTTTTGGGGCTAGCGGCCAAGAGACCCAGTACTTC

clone size: .
D gene: TRBD2
J gene: TRBJ2-1
V gene: TRBV11-2
CDR3 length: 16
CDR3 protein: CASSLDPGLGYNEQFF
CDR3 DNA: TGTGCCAGCAGCTTAGATCCCGGACTAGGTTACAATGAGCAGTTCTTC

clone size: few
D gene: .
J gene: TRBJ2-1
V gene: TRBV20-1
CDR3 length: 13
CDR3 protein: CSASDPPGNEQFF
CDR3 DNA: TGCAGTGCTAGTGATCCCCCGGGCAATGAGCAGTTCTTC

clone size: many
D gene: TRBD2
J gene: TRBJ2-1
V gene: TRBV20-1
CDR3 length: 16
CDR3 protein: CSAKGLAGGFYNEQFF
CDR3 DNA: TGCAGTGCTAAGGGACTAGCGGGGGGGTTCTACAATGAGCAGTTCTTC

clone size: .
D gene: .
J gene: TRBJ1-6
V gene: TRBV28
CDR3 length: 14
CDR3 protein: CASTSLGDDSPLHF
CDR3 DNA: TGTGCCAGCACAAGCCTGGGGGATGATTCACCCCTCCACTTT

clone size: .
D gene: TRBD1
J gene: TRBJ1-1
V gene: TRBV27
CDR3 length: 16
CDR3 protein: CASSLTGTGVWTEAFF
CDR3 DNA: TGTGCCAGCAGTCTCACCGGGACAGGGGTTTGGACTGAAGCTTTCTTT

clone size: many
D gene: .
J gene: TRBJ2-1
V gene: TRBV20-1
CDR3 length: 14
CDR3 protein: CSVPDLPSYNEQFF
CDR3 DNA: TGCAGTGTCCCGGACCTACCGTCGTACAATGAGCAGTTCTTC

clone size: .
D gene: .
J gene: TRBJ2-4
V gene: TRBV5-1
CDR3 length: 16
CDR3 protein: CASSLVSGLAKNIQYF
CDR3 DNA: TGCGCCAGCAGCTTGGTTTCAGGGCTAGCCAAAAACATTCAGTACTTC

clone size: .
D gene: .
J gene: TRBJ2-1
V gene: TRBV11-1
CDR3 length: 18
CDR3 protein: CASSDTKSVVGGLNEQFF
CDR3 DNA: TGTGCCAGCAGCGATACCAAAAGTGTGGTCGGGGGGCTCAATGAGCAGTTCTTC

clone size: .
D gene: .
J gene: TRBJ2-2
V gene: TRBV20-1
CDR3 length: 17
CDR3 protein: CSARAPPVRGTSGELFF
CDR3 DNA: TGCAGTGCTAGAGCCCCCCCGGTCCGGGGTACTTCCGGGGAGCTGTTTTTT

clone size: many
D gene: .
J gene: TRBJ2-7
V gene: TRBV20-1
CDR3 length: 14
CDR3 protein: CSARDGKEAYEQYF
CDR3 DNA: TGCAGTGCTAGAGATGGAAAGGAAGCCTACGAGCAGTACTTC

clone size: .
D gene: .
J gene: TRBJ1-1
V gene: TRBV7-9
CDR3 length: 12
CDR3 protein: CASSLEFTEAFF
CDR3 DNA: TGTGCCAGCAGCTTAGAATTCACTGAAGCTTTCTTT

clone size: .
D gene: TRBD1
J gene: TRBJ1-5
V gene: TRBV12-3/TRBV12-4
CDR3 length: 14
CDR3 protein: CASSPQGAPQPQHF
CDR3 DNA: TGTGCCAGCAGTCCTCAGGGGGCCCCTCAGCCCCAGCATTTT

clone size: .
D gene: .
J gene: TRBJ2-1
V gene: TRBV4-2
CDR3 length: 13
CDR3 protein: CASSQGGTFEQFF
CDR3 DNA: TGTGCCAGCAGCCAAGGGGGAACGTTCGAGCAGTTCTTC

clone size: many
D gene: .
J gene: TRBJ1-5
V gene: TRBV7-2
CDR3 length: 16
CDR3 protein: CASSAILDTPNQPQHF
CDR3 DNA: TGTGCCAGCAGCGCCATTCTCGACACTCCCAATCAGCCCCAGCATTTT

clone size: .
D gene: .
J gene: TRBJ2-3
V gene: TRBV20-1
CDR3 length: 12
CDR3 protein: CSARDPGDTQYF
CDR3 DNA: TGCAGTGCTAGGGACCCTGGGGATACGCAGTATTTT

clone size: few
D gene: TRBD1
J gene: TRBJ2-1
V gene: TRBV5-1
CDR3 length: 14
CDR3 protein: CASSIWDRANEQFF
CDR3 DNA: TGCGCCAGCAGCATCTGGGACAGGGCGAATGAGCAGTTCTTC

clone size: .
D gene: .
J gene: TRBJ1-5
V gene: TRBV6-5
CDR3 length: 15
CDR3 protein: CASSYSTGANQPQHF
CDR3 DNA: TGTGCCAGCAGTTACTCGACTGGGGCGAATCAGCCCCAGCATTTT

clone size: .
D gene: .
J gene: TRBJ1-6
V gene: TRBV4-3
CDR3 length: 15
CDR3 protein: CASSQGGASGDALHF
CDR3 DNA: TGCGCCAGCAGCCAAGGAGGGGCCTCGGGGGATGCCCTCCACTTT

clone size: many
D gene: TRBD2
J gene: TRBJ2-3
V gene: TRBV20-1
CDR3 length: 13
CDR3 protein: CSARSGGMDTQYF
CDR3 DNA: TGCAGTGCCCGTAGCGGGGGGATGGATACGCAGTATTTT

clone size: many
D gene: .
J gene: TRBJ2-2
V gene: TRBV24-1
CDR3 length: 14
CDR3 protein: CATSDPAYTGELFF
CDR3 DNA: TGTGCCACCAGTGATCCGGCATACACCGGGGAGCTGTTTTTT

clone size: many
D gene: TRBD2
J gene: TRBJ2-7
V gene: TRBV29-1
CDR3 length: 14
CDR3 protein: CSVEAAGDIYEQYF
CDR3 DNA: TGCAGCGTTGAAGCAGCGGGGGACATCTACGAGCAGTACTTC

clone size: many
D gene: .
J gene: TRBJ2-1
V gene: TRBV20-1
CDR3 length: 14
CDR3 protein: CSARWTEAYNEQFF
CDR3 DNA: TGCAGTGCTAGGTGGACGGAAGCCTACAATGAGCAGTTCTTC

clone size: .
D gene: .
J gene: TRBJ2-2
V gene: TRBV11-2
CDR3 length: 15
CDR3 protein: CASSFSYSRIGELFF
CDR3 DNA: TGTGCCAGCAGCTTCTCATACTCGCGGATCGGGGAGCTGTTTTTT

clone size: .
D gene: TRBD1
J gene: TRBJ1-2
V gene: TRBV29-1
CDR3 length: 14
CDR3 protein: CSVGGTGGPYGYTF
CDR3 DNA: TGCAGCGTTGGGGGGACAGGGGGGCCCTATGGCTACACCTTC

clone size: few
D gene: .
J gene: TRBJ2-2
V gene: TRBV5-5
CDR3 length: 13
CDR3 protein: CASLHSSTGELFF
CDR3 DNA: TGTGCCAGCCTACATAGTAGCACCGGGGAGCTGTTTTTT

clone size: .
D gene: TRBD1
J gene: TRBJ2-7
V gene: TRBV27
CDR3 length: 15
CDR3 protein: CASSGGQGSPYEQYF
CDR3 DNA: TGTGCCAGCAGTGGAGGACAGGGATCGCCCTACGAGCAGTACTTC

clone size: few
D gene: .
J gene: TRBJ2-1
V gene: TRBV20-1
CDR3 length: 12
CDR3 protein: CSARTARNEQFF
CDR3 DNA: TGCAGTGCTAGGACCGCGAGGAATGAGCAGTTCTTC

clone size: many
D gene: .
J gene: TRBJ1-2
V gene: TRBV6-5
CDR3 length: 14
CDR3 protein: CASSYSLGPNGYTF
CDR3 DNA: TGTGCCAGCAGTTACTCGCTGGGACCAAATGGCTACACCTTC